This TCR beta chain stems from a study of CXCR3-negative and CXCR3-positive naive CD8 T cells. The CDR3 length is 15 residues. Per germline, CDR1 MDHEN and CDR2 SYDVKM. About this clonotype: Its antigen is undetermined.

Study results and caveats: CXCR3-positive naive cells carried more hydrophobic TRB CDR3s than CXCR3-negative ones.

5' RACE that incorporated UMI labels was used to prepare the TRB cDNA libraries. No DNA is given; TCRdb re-called the 5' RACE reads and lists each CDR3 protein once. Recorded here are some 50,000 distinct CDR3 sequences; the top ten clones represent around 1.5%. The receptor was derived from a human donor in good health. Some clones in this sample may be carry-over from other donors' samples. Input material: naive CXCR3- CD8+ T cells from blood. Subset: CD45RO-CCR7+CD27+CD95- naive CD8+ T cells lacking CXCR3 (TNR3-). The rearrangement uses TRBV28 and TRBJ2-1. CDR3 sequence: CASSLRGSSYNVQFF. Complete variable domain (other parts from reference TRBV28 and TRBJ2-1): DVKVTQSSRYLVKRTGEKVFLECVQDMDHENMFWYRQDPGLGLRLIYFSYDVKMKEKGDIPEGYSVSREKKERFSLILESASTNQTSMYLCASSLRGSSYNVQFFGPGTRLTVL.